The 14 T cell receptor beta chains below were found in one sample sequenced in a study of shared clonotypes between healthy human individuals. Sequencing was performed with immunoSEQ multiplex PCR; in TCRdb, only in-frame clones are kept and a portion is missing. Of approximately 1,500,000 clones in the sample, 95% to 99% were seen once. Material: naive CD4+ T cells sorted from blood. Indicated subset: CD45RA+ positively selected. These receptors were obtained from a man between 25 and 39 years old in good health.

The genes are TRBV18 and TRBJ2-3; D is perhaps TRBD1 (5 bases). Per germline, CDR1 KGHSH and CDR2 LQKENI. V shed 0 bases and J shed 2 bases, with 12 bases lying between them. The CDR3 extends over 16 amino acids. The CDR3 region is CASSPPGRALTDTQYF. In DNA form, the CDR3 reads TGTGCCAGCTCACCACCGGGCAGGGCCCTCACAGATACGCAGTATTTT.

V usage is TRBV13 and J usage is TRBJ2-3, with 11 bases aligning to TRBD2. The CDR3 totals 17 residues. Per the germline V gene, CDR1 is PRHDT and CDR2 is FYEKMQ (reference sequence). V was clipped by 3 bases and J by 5 bases; unmatched bases: 10. The chain's CDR3 is CASSFRLAGGELDTQYF. As DNA, the CDR3 is TGTGCCAGCAGCTTCCGGCTAGCGGGAGGTGAACTAGATACGCAGTATTTT.

The chain is built from TRBV2 and TRBJ2-7; D might be TRBD2 (6 bases). This CDR3 has 13 amino acids. Germline-derived CDR1 and CDR2 are SNHLY and FYNNEI. V was cut by 11 bases and J by 2 bases, with 16 bases left in between. The CDR3: CASADGGTYEQYF. The CDR3 region has the DNA TGTGCCTCCGCGGATGGGGGGACCTACGAGCAGTACTTC.

The genes are TRBV4-3 and TRBJ2-4; TRBD2 matches at 9 bases. Per the germline V gene, CDR1 is LGHNA and CDR2 is YSLEER. V lost 4 bases to trimming and J lost 0 bases; unmatched junction nucleotides: 7. This CDR3 has 17 amino acids. The CDR3 is CASSPTLAGLAKNIQYF. The CDR3, as DNA: TGCGCCAGCAGCCCGACCCTAGCGGGACTAGCCAAAAACATTCAGTACTTC.

The chain employs TRBV5-6 and TRBJ2-7, with TRBD2 identical over 9 bases. With V trimmed by 1 base and J by 4 bases, 9 bases remained unmatched. CDR1 and CDR2 from the germline V gene are SGHDT and YYEEEE. The CDR3 is made up of 16 amino acids. As DNA, the CDR3 is TGTGCCAGCAGCTTGTCTCCGGGAGGACTAGCGTACGAGCAGTACTTC. Translated: CASSLSPGGLAYEQYF.

The chain uses TRBV15 and TRBJ2-5; 9 bases line up with TRBD2. The trim removed 1 base at V and 1 base at J, leaving 13 bases unmatched. Looked up from germline, CDR1 is LNHNV and CDR2 is YYDKDF (reference sequence). The CDR3 totals 19 residues. CDR3 nucleotides: TGTGCCACCAGCAGAGGCAGCGAGGGGACTAGCCGGGCCCAAGAGACCCAGTACTTC. Protein sequence: CATSRGSEGTSRAQETQYF.

In this sample, this clone turned up a few times. At one end the junction does not follow the germline gene, possibly because of a read error. The chain carries TRBV7-3 and TRBJ2-3; D is undetermined. The germline gives CDR1 SGHTA, CDR2 FQGTGA. The CDR3 has 11 residues. The CDR3 DNA sequence: TGTGCCAGCAGCTTAAGTGGGTTTATAGGCTTT. This sequence encodes CASSLSGFIGF.

This chain connects TRBV7-3 to TRBJ2-3; D remains ambiguous. The length of the CDR3 is 14 residues. The ends were cut back, 0 bases at V and 6 bases at J, with 10 bases in the middle. Germline lookup yields CDR1 SGHTA and CDR2 FQGTGA. CDR3 residues: CASSLTSTPDTQYF. DNA for the CDR3: TGTGCCAGCAGCTTAACCAGCACGCCGGATACGCAGTATTTT.

The chain links TRBV29-1 to TRBJ1-1, with D maybe TRBD1 (5 bases). V lost 0 bases to trimming and J lost 5 bases, with 13 bases between them. Looked up from germline, CDR1 is SQVTM and CDR2 is ANQGSEA. The CDR3 totals 14 residues. CDR3 DNA: TGCAGCGTTGAAGAGGGGGGGTGGTATACTGAAGCTTTCTTT. Protein product: CSVEEGGWYTEAFF.

This chain joins TRBV27 and TRBJ2-7; 8 bases agree with TRBD2. CDR3 size: 13 residues. In germline, CDR1 is MNHEY, CDR2 SMNVEV (reference sequence). J lost 10 bases, V lost 4 bases, and 9 bases had no gene match. The CDR3 spells CASSSGLGLLQYF. CDR3 bases: TGTGCCAGCAGTTCGGGACTAGGTCTGTTACAGTACTTC.

The J gene is TRBJ2-3, the V gene TRBV14, with a possible D match to TRBD1 (6 bases). This CDR3 has 14 amino acids. Germline CDR1 reads SGHDN; CDR2 reads FVKESK. V lost 4 bases to trimming and J lost 4 bases, with 12 bases between them. This CDR3 reads CASSRAHRADTQYF. The CDR3, as DNA: TGTGCCAGCAGCCGAGCCCACAGGGCAGATACGCAGTATTTT. Filled out from reference TRBV14 and TRBJ2-3, the complete variable domain reads EAGVTQFPSHSVIEKGQTVTLRCDPISGHDNLYWYRRVMGKEIKFLLHFVKESKQDESGMPNNRFLAERTGGTYSTLKVQPAELEDSGVYFCASSRAHRADTQYFGPGTRLTVL.

V and J are TRBV6-5 and TRBJ2-7; D possibly corresponds to TRBD1 (6 bases). Germline loops: CDR1 MNHEY, CDR2 SVGAGI. With 4 bases removed from V and 1 base from J, the gap between germline ends came to 17 bases. The CDR3 extends over 16 amino acids. DNA for the CDR3: TGTGCCAGCAGTTCGCGGATAGAGACAGGTTCCTACGAGCAGTACTTC. This codes for CASSSRIETGSYEQYF.

The chain has TRBV6-5 and TRBJ1-4, with a tentative D call TRBD1 (5 bases). CDR3 size: 16 residues. Germline values: CDR1 MNHEY, CDR2 SVGAGI. Between the trimmed V and J ends, which lost 2 bases and 2 bases, there was a span of 12 bases. The CDR3 loop reads CASSYLPGGTNEKLFF. The CDR3 coding sequence is TGTGCCAGCAGTTACCTACCCGGGGGGACTAATGAAAAACTGTTTTTT.

The rearrangement uses TRBV21-1 and TRBJ2-1. TRBV21-1 is tagged as a pseudogene. The CDR3 sequence is 16 residues long. As DNA, the CDR3 is TGTGCCAGCTCCCCTGTGGACGTCGGCCTCTACAATGAGCAGTTCTTC. Amino acid sequence: CASSPVDVGLYNEQFF.